The source of this T cell receptor (beta chain) is a study of T cell changes during pregnancy in multiple sclerosis. Assay: immunoSEQ multiplex PCR; the TCRdb copy retains only in-frame clones and omits some. The sample records roughly 63,000 clones, less than 95% being singletons. CDR1 and CDR2 (germline): SGDLS, YYNGEE. The CDR3 length is 16 residues. V shed 3 bases and J shed 6 bases, with 19 bases lying between them. The genes are TRBV9 and TRBJ1-5, with unresolved D. The source material was peripheral blood, sampled in the second trimester of pregnancy. This TCR was sampled from a female donor in good health, enrolled as a control in a pregnancy study. The CDR3 loop reads CASSAFRALRGQPQHF. The CDR3 DNA is TGTGCCAGCAGCGCGTTCCGGGCCCTACGGGGTCAGCCCCAGCATTTT.